This TCR beta chain emerged from a study of blood T cell repertoires in COVID-19. Turning to the study itself: Sites in the United States, Italy and Spain provided acute and convalescent COVID-19 samples. T cells, B-cell-depleted T cells, or PBMCs provided the cDNA or gDNA that served as material.

The V gene's germline CDR1 is LNHDA and CDR2 SQIVND (reference sequence). The CDR3 is 14 amino acids. V was pared by 6 bases and J by 7 bases, with 13 bases between. Cohort assignment relied on participant-reported clinical history. TCRdb's copy holds only in-frame clones and misses some; the assay was immunoSEQ multiplex PCR. The sample shows over 200,000 clones, around nine tenths of them seen only once. The TCR comes from a woman aged 25 to 39 with acute COVID-19. The V and J genes are TRBV19 and TRBJ1-6, with a weak D call TRBD1 (6 bases). Sequenced sample: PBMCs or T cells enriched from blood (not recorded which). CDR3 DNA: TGTGCCAGTAGCTCTACAGGGCCCAATTCACCCCTCCACTTT. Translation: CASSSTGPNSPLHF.